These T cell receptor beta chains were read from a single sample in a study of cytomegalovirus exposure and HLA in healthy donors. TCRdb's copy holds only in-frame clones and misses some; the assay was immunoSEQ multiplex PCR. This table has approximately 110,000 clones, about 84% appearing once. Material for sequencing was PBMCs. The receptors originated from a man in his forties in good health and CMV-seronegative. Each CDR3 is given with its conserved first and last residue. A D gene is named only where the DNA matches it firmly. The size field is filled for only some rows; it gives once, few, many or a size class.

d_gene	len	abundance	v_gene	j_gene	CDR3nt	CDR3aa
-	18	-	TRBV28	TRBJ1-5	TGTGCCAGCAGCAACCCCCGGGACTTTTTAAGGGGCAATCAGCCCCAGCATTTT	CASSNPRDFLRGNQPQHF
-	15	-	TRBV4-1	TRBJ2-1	TGCGCCAGCAGCCAAGTCCTCGGGGTCGGCAATGAGCAGTTCTTC	CASSQVLGVGNEQFF
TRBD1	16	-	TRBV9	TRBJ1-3	TGTGCCAGCAGCGGACGACAGGGAAGCTCTGGAAACACCATATATTTT	CASSGRQGSSGNTIYF
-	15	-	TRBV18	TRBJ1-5	TGTGCCAGCTCACCATCGTCCGGGTTAAGGCAGCCCCAGCATTTT	CASSPSSGLRQPQHF
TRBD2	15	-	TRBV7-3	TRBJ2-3	TGTGCCAGCAGCTTAGGCGGCGGGGGGGCGGATACGCAGTATTTT	CASSLGGGGADTQYF
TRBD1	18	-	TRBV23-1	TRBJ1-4	TGCGCCAGCAGTCAATCCCCGGACAAGACAGGGGGCGGTGAAAAACTGTTTTTT	CASSQSPDKTGGGEKLFF
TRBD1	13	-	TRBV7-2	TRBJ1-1	TGTGCCAGCACTGGACAGGGTGGGACTGAAGCTTTCTTT	CASTGQGGTEAFF
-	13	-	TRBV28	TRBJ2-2	TGTGCCAGCAAGGACAGCAACACCGGGGAGCTGTTTTTT	CASKDSNTGELFF
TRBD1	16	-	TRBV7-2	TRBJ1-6	TGTGCCAGCAGCCCCGAGAAGGGACAGGGAAATTCACCCCTCCACTTT	CASSPEKGQGNSPLHF
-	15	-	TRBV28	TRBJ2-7	TGTGCCAGCAGTATTGGGGGGATAACAATCTACGAGCAGTACTTC	CASSIGGITIYEQYF
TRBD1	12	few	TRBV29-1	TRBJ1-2	TGCAGTATAATGACAGGGGGGTATGGCTACACCTTC	CSIMTGGYGYTF
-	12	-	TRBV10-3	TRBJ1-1	TGTGCCATCAGTGGGGCAGGGAACGAAGCTTTCTTT	CAISGAGNEAFF
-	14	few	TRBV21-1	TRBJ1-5	TGTGCCAGCAGCAAAGGAGTTGCGGAGGAGCCCCAGCATTTT	CASSKGVAEEPQHF
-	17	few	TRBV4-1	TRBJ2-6	TGCGCCAGCAGCCAAGTTCAGGCGGGCGGTGTGGCCAACGTCCTGACTTTC	CASSQVQAGGVANVLTF
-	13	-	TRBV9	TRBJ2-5	TGTGCCAGCAGCGAGGGTCGGAGGGAGACCCAGTACTTC	CASSEGRRETQYF
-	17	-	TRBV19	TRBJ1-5	TGTGCCAGTAGTAATTCACCCGGGACACTGGGCAATCAGCCCCAGCATTTT	CASSNSPGTLGNQPQHF
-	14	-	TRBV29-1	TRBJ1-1	TGCAGCGTGCCAACCCGGGGGGAGGCCACTGAAGCTTTCTTT	CSVPTRGEATEAFF
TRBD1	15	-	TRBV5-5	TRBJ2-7	TGTGCCAGCAGCTTGGGACAGGGATTACGCTACGAGCAGTACTTC	CASSLGQGLRYEQYF
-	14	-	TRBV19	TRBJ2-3	TGTGCCAGTCAGATGAGGCGGGGCACAGATACGCAGTATTTT	CASQMRRGTDTQYF
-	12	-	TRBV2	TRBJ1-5	TGTGCCAGCAACGGGGAGCATCAGCCCCAGCATTTT	CASNGEHQPQHF
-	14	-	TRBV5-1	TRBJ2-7	TGCGCCAGCAGCTTGGAGGGGCAGGTCTACGAGCAGTACTTC	CASSLEGQVYEQYF
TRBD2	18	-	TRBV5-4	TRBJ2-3	TGTGCCAGCAGCTCCGGGACTAGCGGGGTCTGGAGCACAGATACGCAGTATTTT	CASSSGTSGVWSTDTQYF
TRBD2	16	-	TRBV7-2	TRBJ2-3	TGTGCCAGCAGCTCCCGGGGCACTAGCGGTCTAGATACGCAGTATTTT	CASSSRGTSGLDTQYF
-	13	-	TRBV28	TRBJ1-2	TGTGCCAGCAGTTTCCATCACCAGGGCGGCTACACCTTC	CASSFHHQGGYTF
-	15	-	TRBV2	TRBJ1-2	TGTGCCAGCGGATCCCGCGCCGACAGGTCCTATGGCTACACCTTC	CASGSRADRSYGYTF
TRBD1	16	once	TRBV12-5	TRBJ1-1	TGTGCTAGTGGTTTGGCCTTAACAGGGGGCAACACTGAAGCTTTCTTT	CASGLALTGGNTEAFF
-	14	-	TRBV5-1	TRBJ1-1	TGCGCCAGCAGCGAACAGGGTAGGGACACTGAAGCTTTCTTT	CASSEQGRDTEAFF
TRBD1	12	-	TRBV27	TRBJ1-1	TGTGCCAGCGGCGACAGGGTCCCTGAAGCTTTCTTT	CASGDRVPEAFF
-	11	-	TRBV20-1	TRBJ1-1	TGCAGTGCTCCAGACTCAACTGGGGCTTTCTTT	CSAPDSTGAFF
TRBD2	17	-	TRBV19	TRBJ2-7	TGTGCCATCGACGGACAGGGGTCTAGCGGGGGGGCCTACGAGCAGTACTTC	CAIDGQGSSGGAYEQYF
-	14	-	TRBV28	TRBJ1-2	TGTGCCAGCAGTCGTCCCGGGGATTACTATGGCTACACCTTC	CASSRPGDYYGYTF
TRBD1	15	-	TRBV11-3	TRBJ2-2	TGTGCCAGCGATATTAGGGACAGCCTCACCGGGGAGCTGTTTTTT	CASDIRDSLTGELFF
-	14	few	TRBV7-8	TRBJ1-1	TGTGCCAGCAGCTTAGTAACTGAGAACACTGAAGCTTTCTTT	CASSLVTENTEAFF
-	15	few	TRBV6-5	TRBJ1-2	TGTGCCAGCAGATGGCGGGGAGGGGGAAACTATGGCTACACCTTC	CASRWRGGGNYGYTF
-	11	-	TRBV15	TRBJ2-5	TGTGCCACCAGCGGTCGGGACTTCCAGTACTTC	CATSGRDFQYF
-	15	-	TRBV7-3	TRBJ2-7	TGTGCCAGCAGCTTAAAATCCCAGGGTAGCCACGAGCAGTACTTC	CASSLKSQGSHEQYF
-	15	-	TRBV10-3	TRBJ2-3	TGTGCCGGCGGTGGGGGCAGGGGCGTCACAGATACGCAGTATTTT	CAGGGGRGVTDTQYF
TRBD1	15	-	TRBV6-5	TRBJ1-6	TGTGCCAGCAGTACCGGGACAGGGTGGAATTCACCCCTCCACTTT	CASSTGTGWNSPLHF
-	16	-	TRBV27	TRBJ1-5	TGTGCCAGCAGTTCAAGCACAGGTACGAGCAATCAGCCCCAGCATTTT	CASSSSTGTSNQPQHF
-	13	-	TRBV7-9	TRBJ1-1	TGTGCCAGCAGCTTAGACGGCGGGGATGAAGCTTTCTTT	CASSLDGGDEAFF
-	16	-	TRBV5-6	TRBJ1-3	TGTGCCAGCAGCTTACTTAACAGGCTTACTGGAAACACCATATATTTT	CASSLLNRLTGNTIYF
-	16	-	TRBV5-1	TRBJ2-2	TGCGCCAGCGGCCAACAGGGTAAAGCTCTCACCGGGGAGCTGTTTTTT	CASGQQGKALTGELFF